Listed below are T cell receptor beta chains from one sample, sequenced in a study of read filtering for tumor transcriptome and immune sequencing. One entry per CDR3 protein, called by TCRdb with MiXCR from the reads. This sample has tens of thousands of distinct CDR3 sequences, with about a fifth found just once. The sequencing sample was made of a population of CD138-negative cells sorted from bone marrow. Receptor source: a donor at least 40 years old with multiple myeloma. Both conserved end residues are part of each CDR3. A D gene is named only where the DNA matches it firmly. Size values are once, few and many counts, or a class for expanded clones, and some rows have none.

D: .
V: TRBV15
J: TRBJ1-5
size: few
DNA: TGTGCCACCAGCACCGGTTCCTGGGGTGGTCCCCAGCATTTT
CDR3: CATSTGSWGGPQHF

D: .
V: TRBV20-1
J: TRBJ2-1
size: many
DNA: TGCAGTGGCAGCCTATTTAGCGGTGAGCAGTTCTTC
CDR3: CSGSLFSGEQFF

D: TRBD1
V: TRBV5-1
J: TRBJ2-7
size: few
DNA: TGCGCCAGCAAGGGGGACAGGAGTTCCTACGAGCAGTACTTC
CDR3: CASKGDRSSYEQYF

D: .
V: TRBV9
J: TRBJ2-3
size: many
DNA: TGTGCCAGCAGCGTGGGTGGCACAGATACGCAGTATTTT
CDR3: CASSVGGTDTQYF

D: .
V: TRBV5-1
J: TRBJ2-1
size: .
DNA: TGCGCCAGCAGCTTTGCCTGCTCAGGGGATGAGCAGTTCTTC
CDR3: CASSFACSGDEQFF

D: TRBD2
V: TRBV27
J: TRBJ2-7
size: .
DNA: TGTACCAGCAGTTTAGTCGGGGGGGGCTACTACGAGCGGTACTTC
CDR3: CTSSLVGGGYYERYF

D: .
V: TRBV29-1
J: TRBJ1-2
size: many
DNA: TGCAGCGTTGAAGACCCGGCTCTAACTAATGGCTACACCTTC
CDR3: CSVEDPALTNGYTF

D: .
V: TRBV7-9
J: TRBJ2-3
size: .
DNA: TGTGCCAGCGGGCAGGTCACAGATACGCAGTATTTT
CDR3: CASGQVTDTQYF

D: .
V: TRBV7-9
J: TRBJ1-5
size: many
DNA: TGTGCCAGCAGCCGGGACAGCAATCAGCCCCAGCATTTT
CDR3: CASSRDSNQPQHF

D: .
V: TRBV6-1
J: TRBJ1-1
size: many
DNA: TGTGCCAGCAGTGAAGTCCAGAACTTGAACACTGAAGCTTTCTTT
CDR3: CASSEVQNLNTEAFF

D: .
V: TRBV3-1
J: TRBJ2-1
size: many
DNA: TGTGCCAGCAGCCCGACGCGGGACAGTTACAATGAGCAGTTCTTC
CDR3: CASSPTRDSYNEQFF

D: .
V: TRBV28
J: TRBJ1-1
size: many
DNA: TGTGCCAGCAGTTATGGGGGTGAAGCTTTCTTT
CDR3: CASSYGGEAFF

D: TRBD1
V: TRBV5-1
J: TRBJ2-5
size: .
DNA: TGCGCCGGCAGCTGGACGACAGGGGCTGGAGAGACCCAGTACTTC
CDR3: CAGSWTTGAGETQYF

D: .
V: TRBV19
J: TRBJ2-1
size: .
DNA: TGTGCCAGTAGTATAGTCGCTAAAAGCGGAACCCGCTACAATGAGCAGTTCTTC
CDR3: CASSIVAKSGTRYNEQFF

D: .
V: TRBV7-2
J: TRBJ2-1
size: many
DNA: TGTGCCAGCAGCTTAGGAACGGCATACAATGAGCAGTTCTTC
CDR3: CASSLGTAYNEQFF

D: .
V: TRBV20-1
J: TRBJ2-3
size: .
DNA: TGCAGAACTGACGGGACTTTCGGGGATACGCAGTATTTT
CDR3: CRTDGTFGDTQYF

D: .
V: TRBV30
J: TRBJ2-1
size: many
DNA: TGTGCCTGGAGCGGAGGGACGACCTACAATGAGCAGTTCTTC
CDR3: CAWSGGTTYNEQFF

D: .
V: TRBV3-1
J: TRBJ1-5
size: many
DNA: TGTGCCAGCAGCCTAGGGACGGCGAGCAATCAGCCCCAGCATTTT
CDR3: CASSLGTASNQPQHF

D: .
V: TRBV19
J: TRBJ2-4
size: few
DNA: TGTGCCAGTAGTATCGGCGGAAGGGTAGCCAAAAACATTCAGTACTTC
CDR3: CASSIGGRVAKNIQYF

D: TRBD2
V: TRBV7-3
J: TRBJ2-1
size: many
DNA: TGTGCCAGCAGCCCTGCGGGGGGCCTAAGAGGAGAGCAGTTCTTC
CDR3: CASSPAGGLRGEQFF

D: .
V: TRBV2
J: TRBJ1-3
size: few
DNA: TGTGCCAGCAGTGGGTCACCCGTGGCCATATATTTT
CDR3: CASSGSPVAIYF

D: TRBD2
V: TRBV29-1
J: TRBJ2-1
size: many
DNA: TGCAGCGTTGTAGCGGGGGCCAATGAGCAGTTCTTC
CDR3: CSVVAGANEQFF

D: TRBD1
V: TRBV6-2/TRBV6-3
J: TRBJ2-2
size: many
DNA: TGTGCCAGCAGTTTTTGGACAGGGACCGGGGAGCTGTTTTTT
CDR3: CASSFWTGTGELFF

D: TRBD2
V: TRBV20-1
J: TRBJ2-7
size: many
DNA: TGCAGTGCCCCGGGGGGGGGACAAGAAATATACGAGCAGTACTTC
CDR3: CSAPGGGQEIYEQYF

D: TRBD2
V: TRBV3-1
J: TRBJ2-5
size: few
DNA: TGTGCCAGCAGCCAGCGGGGGGCCCGGGAGGCCCAGTACTTC
CDR3: CASSQRGAREAQYF

D: .
V: TRBV7-8
J: TRBJ1-4
size: few
DNA: TGTGCCAGCAGCTCGAGTATTAATGAAAAACTGTTTTTT
CDR3: CASSSSINEKLFF

D: TRBD2
V: TRBV2
J: TRBJ2-4
size: few
DNA: TGTGCCAGCAGCGACACCGGGGGAGGGCCCAAAAACATTCAGTACTTC
CDR3: CASSDTGGGPKNIQYF

D: .
V: TRBV20-1
J: TRBJ2-3
size: many
DNA: TGCAGTGCTATAGGGAGCACAGATACGCAGTATTTT
CDR3: CSAIGSTDTQYF

D: TRBD1
V: TRBV7-6
J: TRBJ2-5
size: .
DNA: TGTGCCAGCAGCTTCGAACCAGGGACAGAAGAGACCCAGTACTTC
CDR3: CASSFEPGTEETQYF

D: .
V: TRBV28
J: TRBJ2-2
size: few
DNA: TGTGCCAGCAGTCTTGGACTACTAAACACCGGGGAGCTGTTTTTT
CDR3: CASSLGLLNTGELFF

D: .
V: TRBV18
J: TRBJ2-1
size: many
DNA: TGTGCCAGCTCACCTGAGCCAGCTTACAATGAGCAGTTCTTC
CDR3: CASSPEPAYNEQFF

D: .
V: TRBV28
J: TRBJ1-5
size: few
DNA: TGTGCCAGCAGTTTAAAACAGGGTAATCAGCCCCAGCATTTT
CDR3: CASSLKQGNQPQHF

D: .
V: TRBV28
J: TRBJ1-1
size: many
DNA: TGTGCCAGCAGTTTACGAGGGGCCATCACTGAAGCTTTCTTT
CDR3: CASSLRGAITEAFF

D: .
V: TRBV7-6
J: TRBJ2-5
size: .
DNA: TGTGCCAGCAGCTTAGTCGCGGGGGCGTGGAAGACCCAGTACTTC
CDR3: CASSLVAGAWKTQYF

D: .
V: TRBV20-1
J: TRBJ1-5
size: .
DNA: TGCAGTGCAAGGTTAACTAGCAATCAGCCCCAGCATTTT
CDR3: CSARLTSNQPQHF

D: TRBD2
V: TRBV28
J: TRBJ2-3
size: many
DNA: TGTGCCAGCAGTACAGGGACTAGCGGGGGTCGAGATACGCAGTATTTT
CDR3: CASSTGTSGGRDTQYF

D: .
V: TRBV7-2
J: TRBJ1-1
size: .
DNA: TGTGCCAGCAGCTTAGATAAGAGGAAAGCTTTCTTT
CDR3: CASSLDKRKAFF

D: .
V: TRBV5-1
J: TRBJ1-1
size: many
DNA: TGCGCCAGCAGCTTGGGGCTGGGGGTGAACACTGAAGCTTTCTTT
CDR3: CASSLGLGVNTEAFF

D: .
V: TRBV10-3
J: TRBJ2-7
size: many
DNA: TGTGCCATCAGCCCCAGAGCCTACGAGCAGTACTTC
CDR3: CAISPRAYEQYF

D: TRBD2
V: TRBV11-2
J: TRBJ2-1
size: many
DNA: TGTGCCAGCAGCTTACCCTCCGGGCGGGGGGTCCGTAAGTCAAATGAGCAGTTCTTC
CDR3: CASSLPSGRGVRKSNEQFF

D: TRBD2
V: TRBV29-1
J: TRBJ2-3
size: .
DNA: TGCAGCGCTGCTTTGGGGACTAGCGGGGGTGATACGCAGTATTTT
CDR3: CSAALGTSGGDTQYF

D: TRBD1
V: TRBV5-4
J: TRBJ1-2
size: many
DNA: TGTGCCAGCAGCTTTTGGACAGGGAACTATGGCTACACCTTC
CDR3: CASSFWTGNYGYTF

D: .
V: TRBV11-2
J: TRBJ1-1
size: .
DNA: TGCGCCGGCAGCAGGGGCGGCACTGAAGCTTTCTTT
CDR3: CAGSRGGTEAFF

D: TRBD1
V: TRBV28
J: TRBJ2-1
size: few
DNA: TGTGCCAGCAGATTTGCCGGGACAGGGACTTTCAATGAGCAGTTCTTC
CDR3: CASRFAGTGTFNEQFF

D: TRBD1
V: TRBV2
J: TRBJ1-2
size: .
DNA: TGTGCCAGTGACAGGGGACCTGACTATGGCTACACCTTC
CDR3: CASDRGPDYGYTF

D: .
V: TRBV30
J: TRBJ2-2
size: many
DNA: TGTGCCTGGGGGCCCCAAACCGGGGAGCTGTTTTTT
CDR3: CAWGPQTGELFF

D: TRBD1
V: TRBV5-1
J: TRBJ1-2
size: .
DNA: TGCGCCAGCAGCGCAGACAGGGGAGGCGGCTACACCTTC
CDR3: CASSADRGGGYTF

D: .
V: TRBV12-3/TRBV12-4
J: TRBJ2-1
size: many
DNA: TGTGCCAGCAGTCAAAACGCCTACAATGAGCAGTTCTTC
CDR3: CASSQNAYNEQFF

D: .
V: TRBV5-1
J: TRBJ1-6
size: many
DNA: TGCGCCAGCAGCCTAGGTCGGACGAGCTCCTATAATTCACCCCTCCACTTT
CDR3: CASSLGRTSSYNSPLHF